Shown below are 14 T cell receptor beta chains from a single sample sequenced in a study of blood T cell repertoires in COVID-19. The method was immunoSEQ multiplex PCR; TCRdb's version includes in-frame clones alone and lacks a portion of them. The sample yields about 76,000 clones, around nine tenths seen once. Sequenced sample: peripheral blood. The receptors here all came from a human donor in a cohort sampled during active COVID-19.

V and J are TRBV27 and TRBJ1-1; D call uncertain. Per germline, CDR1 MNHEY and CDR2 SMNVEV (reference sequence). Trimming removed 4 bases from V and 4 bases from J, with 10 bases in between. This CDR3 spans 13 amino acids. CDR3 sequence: CASSSYRGTEAFF. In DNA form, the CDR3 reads TGTGCCAGCAGTTCGTACCGGGGCACTGAAGCTTTCTTT.

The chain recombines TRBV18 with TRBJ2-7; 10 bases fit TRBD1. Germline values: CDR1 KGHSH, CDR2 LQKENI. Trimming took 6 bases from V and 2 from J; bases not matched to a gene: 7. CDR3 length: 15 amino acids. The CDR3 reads CASSTGQGEAYEQYF. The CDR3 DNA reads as TGTGCCAGCTCGACAGGACAGGGGGAAGCCTACGAGCAGTACTTC.

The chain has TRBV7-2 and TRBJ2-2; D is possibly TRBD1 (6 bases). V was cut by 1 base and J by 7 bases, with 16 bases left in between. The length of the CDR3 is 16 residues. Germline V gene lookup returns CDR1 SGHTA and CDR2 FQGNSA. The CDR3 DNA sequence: TGTGCCAGCAGCTTAGGGGCAGGGGAACTTCTCGGGGAGCTGTTTTTT. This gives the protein CASSLGAGELLGELFF.

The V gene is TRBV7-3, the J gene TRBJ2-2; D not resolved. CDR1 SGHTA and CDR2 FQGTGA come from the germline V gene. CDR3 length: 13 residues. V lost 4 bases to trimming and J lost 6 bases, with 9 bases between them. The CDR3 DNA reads TGTGCCAGCAGCTCCTATCCACCCGGGGAGCTGTTTTTT. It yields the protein CASSSYPPGELFF.

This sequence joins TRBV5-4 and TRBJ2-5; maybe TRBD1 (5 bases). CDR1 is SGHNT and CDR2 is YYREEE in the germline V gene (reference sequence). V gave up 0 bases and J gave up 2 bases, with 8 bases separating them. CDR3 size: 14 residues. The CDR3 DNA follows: TGTGCCAGCAGCTTGGTAGGGGTTCAAGAGACCCAGTACTTC. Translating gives CASSLVGVQETQYF.

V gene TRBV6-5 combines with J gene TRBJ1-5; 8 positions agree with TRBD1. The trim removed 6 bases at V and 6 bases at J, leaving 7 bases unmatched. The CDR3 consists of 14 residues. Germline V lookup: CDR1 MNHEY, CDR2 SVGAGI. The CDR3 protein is CASRTTGAGQPQHF. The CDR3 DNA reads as TGTGCCAGCAGGACGACAGGGGCCGGTCAGCCCCAGCATTTT.

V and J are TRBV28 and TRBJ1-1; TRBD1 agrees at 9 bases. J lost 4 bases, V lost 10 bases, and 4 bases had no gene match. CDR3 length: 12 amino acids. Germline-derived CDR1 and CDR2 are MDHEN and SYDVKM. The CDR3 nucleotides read TGTGCCACTGTGACAGGGGGCACTGAAGCTTTCTTT. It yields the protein CATVTGGTEAFF.

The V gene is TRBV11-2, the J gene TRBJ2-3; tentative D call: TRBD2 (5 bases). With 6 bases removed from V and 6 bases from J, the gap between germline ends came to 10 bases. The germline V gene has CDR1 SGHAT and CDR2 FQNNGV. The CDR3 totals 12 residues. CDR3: CASRDSVDTQYF. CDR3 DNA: TGTGCCAGCAGGGATAGCGTTGATACGCAGTATTTT. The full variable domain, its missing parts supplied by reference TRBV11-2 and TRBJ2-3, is EAGVAQSPRYKIIEKRQSVAFWCNPISGHATLYWYQQILGQGPKLLIQFQNNGVVDDSQLPKDRFSAERLKGVDSTLKIQPAKLEDSAVYLCASRDSVDTQYFGPGTRLTVL.

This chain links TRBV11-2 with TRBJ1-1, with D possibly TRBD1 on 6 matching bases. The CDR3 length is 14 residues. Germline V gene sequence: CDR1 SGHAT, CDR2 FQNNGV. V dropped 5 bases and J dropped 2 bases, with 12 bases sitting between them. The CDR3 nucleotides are TGTGCCAGCAGCCGAGGGGGACATAACACTGAAGCTTTCTTT. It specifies CASSRGGHNTEAFF.

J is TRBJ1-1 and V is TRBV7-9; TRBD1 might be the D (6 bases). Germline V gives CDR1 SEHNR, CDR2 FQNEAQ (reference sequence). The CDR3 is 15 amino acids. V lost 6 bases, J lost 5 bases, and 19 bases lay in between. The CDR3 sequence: CASSHAGAQGTEAFF. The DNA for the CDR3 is TGTGCCAGCAGTCACGCAGGGGCCCAGGGAACTGAAGCTTTCTTT.

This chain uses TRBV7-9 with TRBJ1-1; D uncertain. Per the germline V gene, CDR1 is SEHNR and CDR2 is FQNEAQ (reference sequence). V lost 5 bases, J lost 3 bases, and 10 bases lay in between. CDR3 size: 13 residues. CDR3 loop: CASSAGGYTEAFF. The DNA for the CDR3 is TGTGCCAGCAGCGCCGGCGGGTACACTGAAGCTTTCTTT.

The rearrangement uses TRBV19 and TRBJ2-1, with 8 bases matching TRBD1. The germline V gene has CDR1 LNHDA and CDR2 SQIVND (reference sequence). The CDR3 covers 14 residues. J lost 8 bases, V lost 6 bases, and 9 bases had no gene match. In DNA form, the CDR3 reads TGTGCCAGTAGCCGTGGACAGGGCGGCGATGAGCAGTTCTTC. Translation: CASSRGQGGDEQFF.

The CDR3 coding sequence is TGCGCCAGCAGCTTGGTGGCGGGGGGGCTTAGAGATACGCAGTATTTT. It codes for CASSLVAGGLRDTQYF. The chain joins TRBV5-1 to TRBJ2-3, with 9 bases lining up with TRBD2. Germline loops: CDR1 SGHRS, CDR2 YFSETQ. J lost 5 bases, V lost 0 bases, and 7 bases had no gene match. The CDR3 extends over 16 amino acids.

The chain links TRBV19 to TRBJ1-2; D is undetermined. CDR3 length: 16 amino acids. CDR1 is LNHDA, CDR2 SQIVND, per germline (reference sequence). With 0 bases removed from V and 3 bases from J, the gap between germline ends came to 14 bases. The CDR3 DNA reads TGTGCCAGTAGTATAGATCGGCGGGGTTTGGACTATGGCTACACCTTC. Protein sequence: CASSIDRRGLDYGYTF.